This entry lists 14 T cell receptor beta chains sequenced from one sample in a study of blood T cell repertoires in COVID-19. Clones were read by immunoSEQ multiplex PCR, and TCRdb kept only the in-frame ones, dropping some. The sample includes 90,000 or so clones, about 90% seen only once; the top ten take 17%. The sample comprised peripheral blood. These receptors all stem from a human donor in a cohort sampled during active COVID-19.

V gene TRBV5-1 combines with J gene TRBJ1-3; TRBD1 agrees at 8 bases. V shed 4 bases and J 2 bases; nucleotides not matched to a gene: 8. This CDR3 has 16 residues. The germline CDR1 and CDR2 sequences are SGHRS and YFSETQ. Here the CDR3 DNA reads TGCGCCAGCAGCACGGGCCTACAGGGGGCTGGAAACACCATATATTTT. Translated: CASSTGLQGAGNTIYF.

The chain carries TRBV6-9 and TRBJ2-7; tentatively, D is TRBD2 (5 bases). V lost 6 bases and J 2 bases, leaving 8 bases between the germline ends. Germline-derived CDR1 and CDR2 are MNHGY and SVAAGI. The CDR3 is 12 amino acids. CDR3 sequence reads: CASRLDTYEQYF. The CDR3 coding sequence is TGTGCCAGCAGACTAGACACCTACGAGCAGTACTTC.

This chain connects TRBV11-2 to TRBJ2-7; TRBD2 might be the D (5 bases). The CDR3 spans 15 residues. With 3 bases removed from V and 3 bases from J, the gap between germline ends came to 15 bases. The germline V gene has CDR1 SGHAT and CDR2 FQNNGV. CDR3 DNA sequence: TGTGCCAGCAGCTTCCGGGGTACCCTACGCTACGAGCAGTACTTC. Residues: CASSFRGTLRYEQYF.

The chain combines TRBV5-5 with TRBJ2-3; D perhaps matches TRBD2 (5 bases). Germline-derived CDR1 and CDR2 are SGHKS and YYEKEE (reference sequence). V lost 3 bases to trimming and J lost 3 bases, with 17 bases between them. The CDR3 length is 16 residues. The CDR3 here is CASSSSPTRGTDTQYF. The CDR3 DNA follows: TGTGCCAGCAGCTCCTCCCCGACCCGGGGTACAGATACGCAGTATTTT. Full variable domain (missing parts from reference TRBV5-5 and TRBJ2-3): DAGVTQSPTHLIKTRGQQVTLRCSPISGHKSVSWYQQVLGQGPQFIFQYYEKEERGRGNFPDRFSARQFPNYSSELNVNALLLGDSALYLCASSSSPTRGTDTQYFGPGTRLTVL.

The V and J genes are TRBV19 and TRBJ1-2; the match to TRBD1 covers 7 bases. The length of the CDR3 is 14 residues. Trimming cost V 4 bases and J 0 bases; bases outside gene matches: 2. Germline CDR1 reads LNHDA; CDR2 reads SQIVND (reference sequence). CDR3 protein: CASSTTGPNYGYTF. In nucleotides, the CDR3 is TGTGCCAGTAGTACGACAGGGCCTAACTATGGCTACACCTTC.

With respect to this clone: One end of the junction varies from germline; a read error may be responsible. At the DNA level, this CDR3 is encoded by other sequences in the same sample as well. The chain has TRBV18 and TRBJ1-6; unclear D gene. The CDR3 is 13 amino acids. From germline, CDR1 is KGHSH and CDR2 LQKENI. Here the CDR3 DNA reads TGTGCTAGCTCACCGACCGGAGATTCACCCCTCCACTTT. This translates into CASSPTGDSPLHF.

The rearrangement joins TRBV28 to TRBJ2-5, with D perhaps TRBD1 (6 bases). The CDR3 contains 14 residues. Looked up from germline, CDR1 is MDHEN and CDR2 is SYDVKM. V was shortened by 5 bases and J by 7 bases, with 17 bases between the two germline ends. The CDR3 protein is CASSQEGGFGTQYF. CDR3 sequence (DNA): TGTGCCAGCAGTCAAGAAGGGGGATTCGGGACCCAGTACTTC.

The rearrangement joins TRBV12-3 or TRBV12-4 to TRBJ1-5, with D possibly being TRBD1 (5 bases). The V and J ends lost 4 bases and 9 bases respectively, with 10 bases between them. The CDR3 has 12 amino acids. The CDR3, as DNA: TGTGCCAGCAGTTCGACAGTCCCGCCCCAGCATTTT. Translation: CASSSTVPPQHF.

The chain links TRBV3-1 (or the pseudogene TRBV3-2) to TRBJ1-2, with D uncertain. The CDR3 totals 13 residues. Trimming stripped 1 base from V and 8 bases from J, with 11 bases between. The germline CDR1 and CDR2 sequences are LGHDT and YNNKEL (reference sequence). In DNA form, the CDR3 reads TGTGCCAGCAGCCAAGTTAGGGCGGGCGGCTACACCTTC. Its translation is CASSQVRAGGYTF.

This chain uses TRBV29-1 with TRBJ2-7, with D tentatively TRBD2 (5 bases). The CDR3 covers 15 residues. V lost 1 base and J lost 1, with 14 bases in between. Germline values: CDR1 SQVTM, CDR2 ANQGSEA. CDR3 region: CSVEVGTGWSYEQYF. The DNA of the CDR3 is TGCAGCGTTGAAGTAGGTACGGGGTGGTCCTACGAGCAGTACTTC.

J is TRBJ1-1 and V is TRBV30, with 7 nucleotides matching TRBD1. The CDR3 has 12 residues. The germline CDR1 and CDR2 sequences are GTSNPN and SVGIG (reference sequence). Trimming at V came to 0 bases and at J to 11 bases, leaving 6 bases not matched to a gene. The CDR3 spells CAWSVQGIDAFF. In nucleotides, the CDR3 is TGTGCCTGGAGTGTACAGGGGATCGACGCTTTCTTT.

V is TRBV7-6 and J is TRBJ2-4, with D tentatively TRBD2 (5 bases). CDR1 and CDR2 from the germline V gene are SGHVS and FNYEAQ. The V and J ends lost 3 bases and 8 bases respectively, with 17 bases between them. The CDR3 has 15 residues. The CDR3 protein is CASSFGITGGDIQYF. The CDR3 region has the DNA TGTGCCAGCAGCTTCGGGATTACGGGTGGGGACATTCAGTACTTC.

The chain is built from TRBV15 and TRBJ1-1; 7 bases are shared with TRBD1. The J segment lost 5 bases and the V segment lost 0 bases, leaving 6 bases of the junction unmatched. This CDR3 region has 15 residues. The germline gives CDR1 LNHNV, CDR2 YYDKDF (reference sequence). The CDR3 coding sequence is TGTGCCACCAGCAGAGACCTACAGGGGTTGACTGAAGCTTTCTTT. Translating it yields CATSRDLQGLTEAFF.

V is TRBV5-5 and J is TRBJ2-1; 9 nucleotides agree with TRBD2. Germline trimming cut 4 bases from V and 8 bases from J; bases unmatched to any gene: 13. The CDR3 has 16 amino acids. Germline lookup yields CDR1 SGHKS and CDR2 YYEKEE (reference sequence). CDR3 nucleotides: TGTGCCAGCAGCCCCATCCCGGGGCGGGGGGGCTATGAGCAGTTCTTC. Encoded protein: CASSPIPGRGGYEQFF.